The present entry profiles one T cell receptor beta chain with its context. These data come from a study of T cell changes during pregnancy in multiple sclerosis. The V end lost 1 base, the J end lost 2 bases, and 15 bases lay between the germline ends. Germline values: CDR1 SEHNR, CDR2 FQNEAQ (reference sequence). The CDR3 runs 17 residues. Profiling relied on immunoSEQ multiplex PCR, and the TCRdb table lists in-frame clones only, not all of them. The table records under 35,000 clones, about 85% of them present only once. The receptor's source is a female donor with multiple sclerosis, enrolled in a pregnancy study. The sequenced sample was CD8+ T cells from peripheral blood mononuclear cells, obtained after pregnancy. The V call is TRBV7-9, the J call TRBJ2-1; tentative D call: TRBD2 (6 bases). DNA of the CDR3: TGTGCCAGCAGCTTAGTTTTTGTGGGACTTACCTACAATGAGCAGTTCTTC. It specifies CASSLVFVGLTYNEQFF.